The text below deals with one TCR beta chain. Its specificity is unknown. This record comes from a study of CD8 T cells in Susac syndrome. Notes on the study in general: An acknowledgment was made by the study that its TCR sequencing and HLA analysis involved relatively few individuals.

The germline V gene encodes CDR1 ENHRY and CDR2 SYGVKD. There are 13 residues in the CDR3. Trimming removed 0 bases at V and 4 bases at J, with 7 bases between. The CD8+ and CD4+ T cells were isolated magnetically using a negative isolation approach, whereas the TEMRA cells were enriched by FACS. Random hexamers primed reverse transcription of 0.5 to 1 ug RNA. Amplification of TCR beta CDR3 across 54 Vbeta and 13 Jbeta was performed with immunoSEQ multiplex PCR. TCRdb re-called the immunoSEQ multiplex PCR reads through MiXCR, storing one row per CDR3 protein. Of over 200,000 distinct CDR3 sequences listed, 85% to 95% are singletons.

The sample comprised CD4+ T cells from PBMCs. The sequence was collected from a human donor with multiple sclerosis. V and J are TRBV10-3 and TRBJ2-7; no clear D gene. In DNA, the CDR3 is TGTGCCATCAGTGAGTCAAAAGGGTACGAGCAGTACGTC. Translated: CAISESKGYEQYV.